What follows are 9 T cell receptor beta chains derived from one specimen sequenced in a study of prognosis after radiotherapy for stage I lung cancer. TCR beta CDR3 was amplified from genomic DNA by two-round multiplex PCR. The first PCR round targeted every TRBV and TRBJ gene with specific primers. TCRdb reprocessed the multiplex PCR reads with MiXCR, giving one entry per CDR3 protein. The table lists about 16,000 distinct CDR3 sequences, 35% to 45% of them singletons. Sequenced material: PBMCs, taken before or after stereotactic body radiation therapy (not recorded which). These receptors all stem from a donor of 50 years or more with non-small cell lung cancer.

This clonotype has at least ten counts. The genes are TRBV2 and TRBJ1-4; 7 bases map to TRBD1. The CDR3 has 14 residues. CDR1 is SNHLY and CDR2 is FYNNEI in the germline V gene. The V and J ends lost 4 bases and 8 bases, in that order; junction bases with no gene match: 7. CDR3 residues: CASSVNRGREKLFF. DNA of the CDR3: TGTGCCAGCAGTGTTAATAGGGGGCGAGAAAAACTGTTTTTT. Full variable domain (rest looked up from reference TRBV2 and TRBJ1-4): EPEVTQTPSHQVTQMGQEVILRCVPISNHLYFYWYRQILGQKVEFLVSFYNNEISEKSEIFDDQFSVERPDGSNFTLKIRSTKLEDSAMYFCASSVNRGREKLFFGSGTQLSVL.

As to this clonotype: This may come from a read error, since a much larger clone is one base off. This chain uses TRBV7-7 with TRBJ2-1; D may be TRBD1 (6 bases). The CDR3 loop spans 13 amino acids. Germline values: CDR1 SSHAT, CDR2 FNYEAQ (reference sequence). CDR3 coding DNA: TGTGCTAGCAGCTCCACAGGGAGTTGTGAGCAGTTCTTC. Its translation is CASSSTGSCEQFF.

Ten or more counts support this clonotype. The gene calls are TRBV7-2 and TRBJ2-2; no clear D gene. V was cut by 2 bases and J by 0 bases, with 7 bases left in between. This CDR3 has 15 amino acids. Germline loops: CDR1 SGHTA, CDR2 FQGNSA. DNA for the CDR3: TGTGCCAGCAGCTTACGGCTAGCGAACACCGGGGAGCTGTTTTTT. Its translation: CASSLRLANTGELFF.

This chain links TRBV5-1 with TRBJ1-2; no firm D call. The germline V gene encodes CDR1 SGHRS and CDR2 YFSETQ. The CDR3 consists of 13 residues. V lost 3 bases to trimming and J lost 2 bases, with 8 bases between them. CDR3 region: CASSSHLNYGYTF. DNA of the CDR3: TGCGCCAGCAGCTCACACTTAAACTATGGCTACACCTTC.

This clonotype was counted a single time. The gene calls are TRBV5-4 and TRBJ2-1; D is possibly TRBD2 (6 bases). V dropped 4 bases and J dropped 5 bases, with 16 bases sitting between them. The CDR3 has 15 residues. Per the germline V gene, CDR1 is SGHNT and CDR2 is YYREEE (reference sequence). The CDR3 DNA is TGTGCCAGCAGCATGCCTAGAGGGAGGAACAATGAGCAGTTCTTC. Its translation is CASSMPRGRNNEQFF. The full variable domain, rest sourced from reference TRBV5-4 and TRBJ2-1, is ETGVTQSPTHLIKTRGQQVTLRCSSQSGHNTVSWYQQALGQGPQFIFQYYREEENGRGNFPPRFSGLQFPNYSSELNVNALELDDSALYLCASSMPRGRNNEQFFGPGTRLTVL.

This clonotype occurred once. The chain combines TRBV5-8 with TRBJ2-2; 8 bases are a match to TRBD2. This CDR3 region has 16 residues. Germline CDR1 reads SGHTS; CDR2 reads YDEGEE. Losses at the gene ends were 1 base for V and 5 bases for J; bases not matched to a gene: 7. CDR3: CASSLHRGGDTGELFF. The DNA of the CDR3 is TGTGCCAGCAGCTTGCATCGGGGGGGAGATACCGGGGAGCTGTTTTTT. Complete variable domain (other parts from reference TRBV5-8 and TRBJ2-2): EAGVTQSPTHLIKTRGQQATLRCSPISGHTSVYWYQQALGLGLQFLLWYDEGEERNRGNFPPRFSGRQFPNYSSELNVNALELEDSALYLCASSLHRGGDTGELFFGEGSRLTVL.

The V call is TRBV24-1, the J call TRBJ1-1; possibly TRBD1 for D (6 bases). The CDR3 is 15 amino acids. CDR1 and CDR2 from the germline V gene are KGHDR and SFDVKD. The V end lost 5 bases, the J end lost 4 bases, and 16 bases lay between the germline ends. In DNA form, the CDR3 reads TGTGCCACCAGTGCGGGTACAGGGAAGACCACTGAAGCTTTCTTT. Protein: CATSAGTGKTTEAFF.

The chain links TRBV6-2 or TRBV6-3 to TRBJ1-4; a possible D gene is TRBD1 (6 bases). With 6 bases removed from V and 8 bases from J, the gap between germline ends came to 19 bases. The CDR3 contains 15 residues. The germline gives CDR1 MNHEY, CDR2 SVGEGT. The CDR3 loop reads CASRTTGTPVEKLFF. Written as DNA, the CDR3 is TGTGCCAGCAGGACCACCGGGACACCTGTGGAAAAACTGTTTTTT.

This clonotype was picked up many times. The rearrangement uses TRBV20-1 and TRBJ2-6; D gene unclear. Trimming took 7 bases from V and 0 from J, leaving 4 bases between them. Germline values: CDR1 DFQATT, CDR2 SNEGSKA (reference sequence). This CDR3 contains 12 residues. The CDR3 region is CSGVSGANVLTF. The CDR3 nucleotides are TGCAGTGGGGTCTCTGGGGCCAACGTCCTGACTTTC.